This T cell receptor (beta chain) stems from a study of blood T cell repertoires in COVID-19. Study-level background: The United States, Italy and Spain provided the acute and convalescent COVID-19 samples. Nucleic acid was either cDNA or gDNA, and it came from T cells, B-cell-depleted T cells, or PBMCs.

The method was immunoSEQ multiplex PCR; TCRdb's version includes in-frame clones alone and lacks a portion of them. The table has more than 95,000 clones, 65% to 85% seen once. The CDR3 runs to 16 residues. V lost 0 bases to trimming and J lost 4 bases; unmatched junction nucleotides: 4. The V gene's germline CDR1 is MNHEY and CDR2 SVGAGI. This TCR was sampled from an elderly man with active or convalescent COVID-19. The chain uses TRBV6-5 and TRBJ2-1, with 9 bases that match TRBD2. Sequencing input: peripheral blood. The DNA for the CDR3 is TGTGCCAGCAGTTACTCGCCGAGCGGGGGGTACAATGAGCAGTTCTTC. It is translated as CASSYSPSGGYNEQFF.